A single sample gave rise to the 22 T cell receptor beta chains below, sequenced in a study of cytomegalovirus exposure and HLA in healthy donors. Primers included in the PCR were 60 Vbeta and 13 Jbeta primers. Some clones are missing from TCRdb's copy, which holds only in-frame ones; the method was immunoSEQ multiplex PCR. In the table there are 150,000 or so clones, around 76% of which are singletons. Material for sequencing was PBMCs. The source is a man aged 35-49 years in good health and CMV-seronegative.

This sequence joins TRBV11-3 and TRBJ2-3; tentatively, D is TRBD2 (7 bases). The CDR3 contains 15 residues. V was pared by 1 base and J by 3 bases, with 11 bases between. CDR1 is SGHNT and CDR2 is YENEEA in the germline V gene. This chain's CDR3 is CASSLAGEGTDTQYF. Here the CDR3 DNA reads TGTGCCAGCAGCTTAGCAGGGGAGGGAACAGATACGCAGTATTTT.

This clone was observed once. The rearrangement links TRBV28 to TRBJ2-1; TRBD1 matches at 9 bases. Unmatched junction bases numbered 6, after V lost 2 bases and J lost 4 bases. Germline lookup yields CDR1 MDHEN and CDR2 SYDVKM. The CDR3 runs to 16 residues. CDR3 residues: CASSLLRDRAYNEQFF. CDR3 bases: TGTGCCAGCAGTTTACTCCGGGACAGGGCATACAATGAGCAGTTCTTC.

V usage is TRBV19 and J usage is TRBJ1-1; D perhaps matches TRBD1 (5 bases). The V gene's germline CDR1 is LNHDA and CDR2 SQIVND (reference sequence). CDR3 length: 13 residues. Trimming cost V 2 bases and J 4 bases, with 8 bases left between them. CDR3 protein: CASSILGVTEAFF. DNA of the CDR3: TGTGCCAGTAGTATATTAGGGGTCACTGAAGCTTTCTTT.

The genes are TRBV11-2 and TRBJ1-2; TRBD1 is a possible D gene (5 bases). There are 12 residues in the CDR3. Trimming shortened V by 5 bases and J by 13 bases, and 17 bases separated the two germline ends. Looked up from germline, CDR1 is SGHAT and CDR2 is FQNNGV. The CDR3 coding sequence is TGTGCCAGCAGCCTTGGACACCCTATGGCCACCTTC. It is translated as CASSLGHPMATF.

The V and J genes are TRBV11-2 and TRBJ2-5; 7 nucleotides align to TRBD2. With 5 bases clipped from V and 5 bases from J, the junction kept 11 bases outside the gene matches. Germline V gives CDR1 SGHAT, CDR2 FQNNGV. The CDR3 is 15 residues long. CDR3 sequence: CASSPPGLAEETQYF. The CDR3, as DNA: TGTGCCAGCAGCCCCCCAGGCCTAGCGGAGGAGACCCAGTACTTC. Full variable domain (rest looked up from reference TRBV11-2 and TRBJ2-5): EAGVAQSPRYKIIEKRQSVAFWCNPISGHATLYWYQQILGQGPKLLIQFQNNGVVDDSQLPKDRFSAERLKGVDSTLKIQPAKLEDSAVYLCASSPPGLAEETQYFGPGTRLLVL.

The chain is built from TRBV30 and TRBJ2-5, with D possibly matching TRBD1 (6 bases). The CDR3 is 15 amino acids. Trimming stripped 2 bases from V and 6 bases from J, with 19 bases between. CDR1 and CDR2 from the germline V gene are GTSNPN and SVGIG (reference sequence). This chain's CDR3 is CAWSRVQGRTQTQYF. CDR3 nucleotide sequence: TGTGCCTGGAGTAGAGTACAGGGAAGGACCCAGACCCAGTACTTC.

As for this clone: Mismatch with germline at one junction end may stem from a read error. The rearrangement joins TRBV7-9 to TRBJ1-1; no clear D. Per germline, CDR1 SEHNR and CDR2 FQNEAQ (reference sequence). The CDR3 contains 17 residues. The CDR3 region is CSSSLGWGVRENTEAFF. The CDR3 DNA follows: TGTTCCAGCAGCTTAGGTTGGGGAGTGAGGGAAAACACTGAAGCTTTCTTT.

The CDR3 here is CASGFTTFGELFF. The CDR3 nucleotides read TGTGCCAGTGGGTTCACTACCTTCGGGGAGCTGTTTTTT. The gene calls are TRBV27 and TRBJ2-2; unclear D gene. The germline CDR1 and CDR2 sequences are MNHEY and SMNVEV (reference sequence). The V and J ends lost 9 bases and 7 bases respectively, with 15 bases between them. The CDR3 spans 13 residues.

Details on this clone: At one end, the junction sequence differs from germline, possibly due to a read error. This sequence joins TRBV5-1 and TRBJ2-6, with a possible D match to TRBD1 (5 bases). This CDR3 comprises 16 residues. CDR1 is SGHRS, CDR2 YFSETQ, per germline. CDR3 sequence reads: CASSLYGISGANGLTF. In DNA form, the CDR3 reads TGCGCCAGCAGCTTGTACGGCATCTCTGGGGCCAACGGCCTGACTTTC. The variable domain in full, with the rest retrieved from reference TRBV5-1 and TRBJ2-6, is KAGVTQTPRYLIKTRGQQVTLSCSPISGHRSVSWYQQTPGQGLQFLFEYFSETQRNKGNFPGRFSGRQFSNSRSEMNVSTLELGDSALYLCASSLYGISGANGLTFGAGSRLTVL.

This clone came up once. This chain uses TRBV30 with TRBJ1-5; the D is unclear. V gave up 3 bases and J gave up 4 bases, with 13 bases separating them. Germline V gene sequence: CDR1 GTSNPN, CDR2 SVGIG (reference sequence). The CDR3 extends over 14 amino acids. CDR3 DNA: TGTGCCTGGAGCCATAAAGGAGGGAATCAGCCCCAGCATTTT. It codes for CAWSHKGGNQPQHF.

The chain has TRBV5-4 and TRBJ2-7; D might be TRBD2 (6 bases). The length of the CDR3 is 13 residues. V was shortened by 5 bases and J by 7 bases, with 16 bases between the two germline ends. Germline V gives CDR1 SGHNT, CDR2 YYREEE (reference sequence). Written as DNA, the CDR3 is TGTGCCAGCAGGCCAGGCGGGGTGGGAGAGCAGTACGTC. This encodes CASRPGGVGEQYV.

The chain couples TRBV5-1 to TRBJ2-5, with D maybe TRBD2 (5 bases). CDR1 SGHRS and CDR2 YFSETQ come from the germline V gene. The V gene lost 2 bases and the J gene lost 1 base, with 12 bases spanning the gap. The CDR3 totals 15 residues. CDR3 region: CASSFVPGFQETQYF. The CDR3 bases are TGCGCCAGCAGCTTTGTACCGGGATTCCAAGAGACCCAGTACTTC.

The rearrangement joins TRBV7-2 to TRBJ2-3, with 9 bases aligning to TRBD2. The CDR3 extends over 17 amino acids. CDR1 SGHTA and CDR2 FQGNSA come from the germline V gene. With 1 base clipped from V and 5 bases from J, the junction kept 10 bases outside the gene matches. CDR3 DNA sequence: TGTGCCAGCAGCTTAGGTCGGGGCGGGAGGGCCATAGATACGCAGTATTTT. It encodes CASSLGRGGRAIDTQYF.

The genes are TRBV5-1 and TRBJ2-2; tentatively, D is TRBD2 (6 bases). Germline lookup yields CDR1 SGHRS and CDR2 YFSETQ. The CDR3 runs to 13 residues. The ends were cut back, 7 bases at V and 5 bases at J, with 12 bases in the middle. The CDR3 sequence is CASGGTATGELFF. The CDR3 DNA follows: TGCGCCAGCGGGGGGACTGCGACCGGGGAGCTGTTTTTT.

The rearrangement joins TRBV2 to TRBJ1-1; no firm D call. The CDR3 is 15 residues long. The V gene's germline CDR1 is SNHLY and CDR2 FYNNEI. The germline V and J ends were trimmed by 2 bases and 1 base, with 11 bases remaining between them. CDR3 sequence reads: CASSEYGIENTEAFF. The CDR3 DNA is TGTGCCAGCAGTGAATACGGGATCGAGAACACTGAAGCTTTCTTT.

V usage is TRBV5-4 and J usage is TRBJ1-2; D is perhaps TRBD1 (6 bases). V was pared by 4 bases and J by 2 bases, with 15 bases between. From germline, CDR1 is SGHNT and CDR2 YYREEE (reference sequence). The length of the CDR3 is 15 residues. DNA for the CDR3: TGTGCCAGCAGCCCTGGACAGACTTTAAACTATGGCTACACCTTC. Translated, it gives CASSPGQTLNYGYTF.

With respect to this clone: The junction shows a germline mismatch at one end, possibly a read error. The chain carries TRBV4-1 and TRBJ2-5; D gene uncertain. CDR1 and CDR2 from the germline V gene are MGHRA and YSYEKL. CDR3 length: 9 residues. Written as DNA, the CDR3 is TGCGCCAGCAGCCAAGACCGGGACTTC. Translated: CASSQDRDF.

This rearrangement joins TRBV9 to TRBJ1-1, with D tentatively TRBD1 (5 bases). CDR3 length: 13 residues. CDR1 is SGDLS, CDR2 YYNGEE, per germline. Trimming left V 6 bases short and J 0 bases short, with 9 bases between. Written as DNA, the CDR3 is TGTGCCAGCACCCCGGGGGTGAACACTGAAGCTTTCTTT. Protein sequence: CASTPGVNTEAFF.

The chain uses TRBV2 and TRBJ1-2; TRBD1 might be the D (5 bases). Germline V gene sequence: CDR1 SNHLY, CDR2 FYNNEI. This CDR3 comprises 15 residues. V was shortened by 1 base and J by 0 bases, with 9 bases between the two germline ends. The CDR3 DNA is TGTGCCAGCAGTGAAGAGGGGTCCGCTAACTATGGCTACACCTTC. Amino acids: CASSEEGSANYGYTF.

V usage is TRBV2 and J usage is TRBJ2-7; 8 bases are a match to TRBD1. With V trimmed by 6 bases and J by 2 bases, 6 bases remained unmatched. This CDR3 contains 14 residues. Germline CDR1 SNHLY, CDR2 FYNNEI. CDR3 sequence: CASSPDRDTYEQYF. The CDR3 DNA sequence: TGTGCCAGCAGCCCGGACAGGGACACCTACGAGCAGTACTTC.

As regards this clone: One end of the junction fails to match germline, which may point to a read error. This chain uses TRBV27 with TRBJ1-1; tentative D call: TRBD1 (5 bases). The CDR3 is made up of 15 amino acids. CDR1 MNHEY and CDR2 SMNVEV come from the germline V gene (reference sequence). DNA of the CDR3: TGTGCCAGCCGTTTTCTCCAGACAGTGAACACTGAAGCTTTCTTT. As protein: CASRFLQTVNTEAFF.

V and J are TRBV5-5 and TRBJ1-5; D gene unclear. Per germline, CDR1 SGHKS and CDR2 YYEKEE (reference sequence). Trimming removed 1 base from V and 7 bases from J, with 9 bases in between. The CDR3 extends over 13 amino acids. This CDR3 reads CASSLLGGQPQHF. The CDR3 DNA follows: TGTGCCAGCAGCTTGTTGGGCGGGCAGCCCCAGCATTTT. The whole variable domain, filled in from reference TRBV5-5 and TRBJ1-5, reads DAGVTQSPTHLIKTRGQQVTLRCSPISGHKSVSWYQQVLGQGPQFIFQYYEKEERGRGNFPDRFSARQFPNYSSELNVNALLLGDSALYLCASSLLGGQPQHFGDGTRLSIL.